The following is a T cell receptor beta chain sequence with its context. Its antigen is unknown. Primers: 60 Vbeta forward and 13 Jbeta reverse. Generated by immunoSEQ multiplex PCR, the TCRdb table keeps only in-frame clones and is missing some. The sample lists under 200,000 clones, 60% to 85% occurring once. V gave up 3 bases and J gave up 4 bases, with 7 bases separating them. The CDR3 has 13 residues. Germline V gene data show CDR1 as LNHDA and CDR2 as SQIVND (reference sequence). The data were obtained in a study of cytomegalovirus exposure and HLA in healthy donors. Study results and caveats: Accurate prediction of HLA-A and HLA-B alleles (for most subjects) was reportedly achieved from TCR beta sequences. Listed as cytomegalovirus-associated were 170 or so TCR beta chains.

This clonotype was sampled from a woman younger than 45 in good health and CMV-seronegative. The chain is built from TRBV19 and TRBJ1-5, with D uncertain. Source material: PBMCs. CDR3 nucleotides: TGTGCCAGTAGTATTTCACAAAATCAGCCCCAGCATTTT. This translates into CASSISQNQPQHF. The variable domain in full, completed from reference TRBV19 and TRBJ1-5, reads DGGITQSPKYLFRKEGQNVTLSCEQNLNHDAMYWYRQDPGQGLRLIYYSQIVNDFQKGDIAEGYSVSREKKESFPLTVTSAQKNPTAFYLCASSISQNQPQHFGDGTRLSIL.